The source of this TCR beta chain is a study of blood T cell repertoires in COVID-19. On the study more broadly: COVID-19 samples collected from the United States, Italy and Spain covered acute and convalescent phases.

Sequencing was performed with immunoSEQ multiplex PCR; in TCRdb, only in-frame clones are kept and a portion is missing. The sample consists of 150,000 to 200,000 clones, roughly three quarters of them appearing once. CDR1 is MDHEN and CDR2 is SYDVKM in the germline V gene. CDR3 size: 16 residues. Deletions cut 6 bases from V and 1 base from J, with 16 bases between. Those who participated ranged in age from roughly 18 to 89 years and resided in 20 to 30 US areas. This chain uses TRBV28 with TRBJ1-5; the D gene is possibly TRBD1 (6 bases). Sequenced: PBMCs or T cells enriched from blood (not recorded which). The TCR comes from a man in his 60s who had been exposed to COVID-19. CDR3 residues: CASSPGGQGSNQPQHF. The DNA for the CDR3 is TGTGCCAGCAGCCCCGGTGGGCAGGGGAGCAATCAGCCCCAGCATTTT.